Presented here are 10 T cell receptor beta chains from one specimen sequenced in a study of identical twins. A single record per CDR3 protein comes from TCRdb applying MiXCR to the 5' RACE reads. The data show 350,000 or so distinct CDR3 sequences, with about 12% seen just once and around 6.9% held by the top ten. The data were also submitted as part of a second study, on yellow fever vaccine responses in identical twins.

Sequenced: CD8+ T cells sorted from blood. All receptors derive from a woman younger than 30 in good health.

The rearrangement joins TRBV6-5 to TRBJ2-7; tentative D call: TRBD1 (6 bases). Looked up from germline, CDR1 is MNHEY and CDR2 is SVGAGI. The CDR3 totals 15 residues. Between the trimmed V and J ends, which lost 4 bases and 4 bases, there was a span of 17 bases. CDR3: CASSFRGAFRYEQYV. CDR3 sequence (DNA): TGTGCCAGCAGTTTCAGGGGCGCGTTTCGGTACGAGCAGTACGTC.

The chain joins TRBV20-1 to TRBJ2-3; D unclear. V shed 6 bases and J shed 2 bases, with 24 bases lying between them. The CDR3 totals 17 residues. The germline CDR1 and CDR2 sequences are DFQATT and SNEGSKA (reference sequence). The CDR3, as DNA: TGCAGTGCCGACCTCCCTCAAGGTGCCAGTTTCACAGATACGCAGTATTTT. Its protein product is CSADLPQGASFTDTQYF.

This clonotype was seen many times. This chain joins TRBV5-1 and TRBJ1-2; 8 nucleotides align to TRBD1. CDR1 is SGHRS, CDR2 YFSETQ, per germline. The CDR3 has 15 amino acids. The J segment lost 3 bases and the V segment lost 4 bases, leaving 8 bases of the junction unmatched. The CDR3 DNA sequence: TGCGCCAGCAGCCAGACAGGGGATCTTGACTATGGCTACACCTTC. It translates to CASSQTGDLDYGYTF. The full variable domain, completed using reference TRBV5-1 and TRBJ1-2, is KAGVTQTPRYLIKTRGQQVTLSCSPISGHRSVSWYQQTPGQGLQFLFEYFSETQRNKGNFPGRFSGRQFSNSRSEMNVSTLELGDSALYLCASSQTGDLDYGYTFGSGTRLTVV.

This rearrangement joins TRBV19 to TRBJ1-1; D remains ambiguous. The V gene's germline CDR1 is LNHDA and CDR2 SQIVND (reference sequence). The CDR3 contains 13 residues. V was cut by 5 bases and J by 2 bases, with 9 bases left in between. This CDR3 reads CASSVWGNTEAFF. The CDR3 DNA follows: TGTGCCAGTAGTGTATGGGGAAACACTGAAGCTTTCTTT.

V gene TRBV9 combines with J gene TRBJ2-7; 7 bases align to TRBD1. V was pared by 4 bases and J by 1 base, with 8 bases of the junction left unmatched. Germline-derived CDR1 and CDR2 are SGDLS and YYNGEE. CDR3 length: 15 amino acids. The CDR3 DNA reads TGTGCCAGCAGCCTAACAGGGGCCGGGTCCTACGAGCAGTACTTC. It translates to CASSLTGAGSYEQYF.

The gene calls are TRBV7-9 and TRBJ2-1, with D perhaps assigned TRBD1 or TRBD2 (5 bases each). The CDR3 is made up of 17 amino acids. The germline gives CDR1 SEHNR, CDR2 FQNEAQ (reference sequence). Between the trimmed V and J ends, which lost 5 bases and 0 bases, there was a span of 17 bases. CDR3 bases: TGTGCCAGCAGCGCTGACTCGGGGACCAGCTCCTACAATGAGCAGTTCTTC. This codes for CASSADSGTSSYNEQFF.

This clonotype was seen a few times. CDR3 sequence (DNA): TGTGCCAGCAGAGAGACTAGCGGGTACACAGATACGCAGTATTTT. Protein: CASRETSGYTDTQYF. The V gene is TRBV2, the J gene TRBJ2-3; 10 bases map to TRBD2. CDR3 length equals 15 residues. V trimming: 6 bases; J trimming: 2 bases; junction bases outside the gene matches: 5. In germline, CDR1 is SNHLY, CDR2 FYNNEI.

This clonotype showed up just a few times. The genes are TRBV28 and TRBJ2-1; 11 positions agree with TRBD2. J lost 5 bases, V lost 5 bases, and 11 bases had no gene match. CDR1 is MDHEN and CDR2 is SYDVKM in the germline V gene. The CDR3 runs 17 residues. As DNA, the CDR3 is TGTGCCAGCAGTCCCCACTTTAGCGGGAGGGTTAACAATGAGCAGTTCTTC. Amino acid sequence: CASSPHFSGRVNNEQFF.

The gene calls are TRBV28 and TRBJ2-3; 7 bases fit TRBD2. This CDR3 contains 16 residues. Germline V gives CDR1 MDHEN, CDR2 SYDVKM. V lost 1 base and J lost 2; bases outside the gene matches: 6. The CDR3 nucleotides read TGTGCCAGCAGTTTATTGGGCGGGAGTACCACAGATACGCAGTATTTT. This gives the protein CASSLLGGSTTDTQYF.

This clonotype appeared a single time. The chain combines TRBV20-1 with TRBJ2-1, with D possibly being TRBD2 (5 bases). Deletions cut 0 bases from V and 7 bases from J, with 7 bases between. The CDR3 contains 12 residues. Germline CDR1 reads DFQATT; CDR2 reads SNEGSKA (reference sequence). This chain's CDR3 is CSAREGVNEQFF. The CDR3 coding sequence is TGCAGTGCTAGAGAGGGAGTGAATGAGCAGTTCTTC.